This paragraph covers one T cell receptor beta chain sequence. This sample stems from a study of blood T cell repertoires in COVID-19. Study overall: Samples came from the United States, Italy and Spain, spanning acute and convalescent COVID-19.

In the original analysis: Reference gene primer amplification in the assay estimated nucleated cell counts. Repertoires were generated with immunoSEQ multiplex PCR, while TCRdb's copy carries only in-frame clones and drops some. The V and J calls and clone size were taken over from that table, and D and trimming were inferred from the DNA. The sample carries 110,000 or so clones, approximately 80% recorded once. The CDR3 extends over 18 amino acids. Germline V gene sequence: CDR1 KGHSH, CDR2 LQKENI. Trimming at V came to 4 bases and at J to 0 bases, leaving 10 bases not matched to a gene. Sequenced input: peripheral blood. The rearrangement joins TRBV18 to TRBJ2-3; TRBD2 agrees at 10 bases. The receptor was isolated from a middle-aged woman with acute or convalescent COVID-19. CDR3 sequence reads: CASSLISSGGVSTDTQYF. The CDR3 bases are TGTGCCAGCTCACTGATCTCTAGCGGGGGCGTTAGCACAGATACGCAGTATTTT.